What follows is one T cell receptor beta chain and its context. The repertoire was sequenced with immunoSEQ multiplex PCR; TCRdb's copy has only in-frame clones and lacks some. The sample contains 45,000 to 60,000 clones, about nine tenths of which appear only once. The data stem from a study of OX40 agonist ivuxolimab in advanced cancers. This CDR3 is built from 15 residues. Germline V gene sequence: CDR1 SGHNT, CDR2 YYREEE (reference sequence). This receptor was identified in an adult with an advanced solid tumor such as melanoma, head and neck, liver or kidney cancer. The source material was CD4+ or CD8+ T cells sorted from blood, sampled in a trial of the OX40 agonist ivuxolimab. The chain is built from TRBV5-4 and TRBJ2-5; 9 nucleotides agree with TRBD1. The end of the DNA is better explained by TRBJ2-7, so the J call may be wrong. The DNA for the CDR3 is TGTGCCAGCAGCCGACCGGGACAGGGAAGCTACGAGCAGTACTTC. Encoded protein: CASSRPGQGSYEQYF.